The 12 T cell receptor beta chains below all came from one sample that was sequenced in a study of PD-1 blockade in classical Hodgkin lymphoma. Only in-frame clones appear in the TCRdb table, and some are missing; sequencing was by immunoSEQ multiplex PCR. The table lists 20,000 to 25,000 clones, 71% of them singletons, with approximately 17% in the top ten. Brentuximab vedotin exposure varied among the patients, all of whom had relapsed after autologous stem cell transplantation. Sequenced here: peripheral blood mononuclear cells (PBMCs), sampled at baseline. The receptor source for this set is a human donor with classical Hodgkin lymphoma.

This clone was detected a few times. The rearrangement links TRBV19 to TRBJ2-5, with D tentatively TRBD1 (6 bases). V lost 7 bases and J lost 4, with 13 bases in between. In germline, CDR1 is LNHDA, CDR2 SQIVND (reference sequence). The CDR3 loop spans 13 amino acids. The CDR3 sequence is CASTWGQGETQYF. The CDR3 DNA sequence: TGTGCCAGTACCTGGGGGCAGGGAGAGACCCAGTACTTC.

The rearrangement links TRBV5-1 to TRBJ2-7; 9 bases match TRBD2. The CDR3 is 16 residues long. V lost 0 bases, J lost 4 bases, and 8 bases stayed unmatched. The germline CDR1 and CDR2 sequences are SGHRS and YFSETQ. The DNA of the CDR3 is TGCGCCAGCAGCTTGGGAGCCGTAGCGGGAGTTTACGAGCAGTACTTC. Translating it yields CASSLGAVAGVYEQYF. Filled out from reference TRBV5-1 and TRBJ2-7, the complete variable domain reads KAGVTQTPRYLIKTRGQQVTLSCSPISGHRSVSWYQQTPGQGLQFLFEYFSETQRNKGNFPGRFSGRQFSNSRSEMNVSTLELGDSALYLCASSLGAVAGVYEQYFGPGTRLTVT.

J is TRBJ1-4 and V is TRBV28; 12 bases line up with TRBD1. Germline V CDR1 and CDR2: MDHEN, SYDVKM. V gave up 6 bases and J gave up 3 bases; unmatched junction bases: 11. This CDR3 has 18 amino acids. The CDR3 nucleotides are TGTGCCAGCAGCACAGGGACAGGGGGCGCGTTGGCTAATGAAAAACTGTTTTTT. It specifies CASSTGTGGALANEKLFF.

The chain recombines TRBV2 with TRBJ1-4; possible D gene TRBD1, 5 bases. This CDR3 is 14 amino acids long. V dropped 6 bases and J dropped 8 bases, with 16 bases sitting between them. CDR1 SNHLY and CDR2 FYNNEI come from the germline V gene. DNA of the CDR3: TGTGCCAGCAGCGGACTCCAGCGGGGGGAAAAACTGTTTTTT. This translates into CASSGLQRGEKLFF.

The rearrangement joins TRBV5-1 to TRBJ1-2; 12 bases line up with TRBD1. V lost 0 bases and J lost 6; bases outside the gene matches: 6. The length of the CDR3 is 16 residues. CDR1 and CDR2 (germline): SGHRS, YFSETQ. The CDR3, as DNA: TGCGCCAGCAGCTTGGCCGGGACAGGGGGCGTCAATGGCTACACCTTC. Protein sequence: CASSLAGTGGVNGYTF.

The rearrangement links TRBV4-1 to TRBJ2-2, with D tentatively TRBD2 (5 bases). The V and J ends lost 1 base and 6 bases respectively, with 12 bases between them. The CDR3 extends over 15 amino acids. Germline CDR1 is MGHRA and CDR2 is YSYEKL. The CDR3 protein is CASSQGESKSGELFF. The DNA for the CDR3 is TGCGCCAGCAGCCAAGGGGAGAGTAAATCCGGGGAGCTGTTTTTT.

The rearrangement joins TRBV19 to TRBJ2-5; D unresolved. V was cut by 5 bases and J by 0 bases, with 13 bases left in between. The CDR3 consists of 15 residues. From germline, CDR1 is LNHDA and CDR2 SQIVND (reference sequence). The CDR3 loop is CASSLGSRYQETQYF. In DNA form, the CDR3 reads TGTGCCAGTAGTCTAGGCTCAAGGTACCAAGAGACCCAGTACTTC.

This clone has a handful of counts. The chain is built from TRBV27 and TRBJ1-6; no firm D call. The CDR3 is 16 residues long. Looked up from germline, CDR1 is MNHEY and CDR2 is SMNVEV (reference sequence). Trimming stripped 3 bases from V and 0 bases from J, with 9 bases between. The CDR3 region has the DNA TGTGCCAGCAGTTTTACCAGTAGCTCCTATAATTCACCCCTCCACTTT. This sequence encodes CASSFTSSSYNSPLHF.

This clone appeared a few times. The chain couples TRBV6-1 to TRBJ1-5; D gene ambiguous. The germline CDR1 and CDR2 sequences are MNHNS and SASEGT. The CDR3 has 10 amino acids. Trimming cost V 3 bases and J 9 bases, with 3 bases left between them. The CDR3, as DNA: TGTGCCAGCAGTGAGCGGCCCCAGCATTTT. Residues: CASSERPQHF.

This chain joins TRBV7-3 and TRBJ2-2, with D possibly called TRBD1 or TRBD2 (5 bases each). Trimming pared 1 base from V and 4 bases from J, leaving 7 bases between. Germline loops: CDR1 SGHTA, CDR2 FQGTGA. The CDR3 is made up of 14 amino acids. The CDR3 nucleotides read TGTGCCAGCAGCTTAATCGGGGCCACCGGGGAGCTGTTTTTT. Translation gives CASSLIGATGELFF.

This CDR3 reads CASSLGRGFGQETQYF. CDR3 nucleotides: TGTGCCAGCAGCTTAGGCAGGGGATTCGGGCAAGAGACCCAGTACTTC. The chain carries TRBV7-9 and TRBJ2-5, with D possibly being TRBD1 (6 bases). This CDR3 comprises 16 residues. CDR1 and CDR2 (germline): SEHNR, FQNEAQ (reference sequence). Trimming removed 1 base from V and 2 bases from J, with 14 bases in between.

The rearrangement joins TRBV27 to TRBJ2-5; 10 bases match TRBD2. This CDR3 region has 17 residues. The germline V gene encodes CDR1 MNHEY and CDR2 SMNVEV (reference sequence). J was trimmed by 2 bases and V by 1 base; bases with no gene match: 7. DNA for the CDR3: TGTGCCAGCAGTTTATTACCACTAGCGGGGAGGCAAGAGACCCAGTACTTC. It yields the protein CASSLLPLAGRQETQYF.